The TCR delta chain described here comes from a study of Vδ1+ human thymocytes. Germline V lookup: CDR1 TSWWSYY, CDR2 QGS. The CDR3 sequence is 18 residues long. The junction had 20 bases not matched to a gene; V was cut back by 0 bases and J by 10 bases. With regard to this clone: Antigen specificity is unknown.

Extracted RNA was reverse transcribed into cDNA. The CDR3 regions were amplified by multiplex PCR from V-gene primers to a constant-region primer. TCRdb reanalysed the multiplex PCR reads via CATT. The profile shows 20,000 to 25,000 delta-chain clones, 25% to 35% of them singletons. Study observations and caveats: Thymic TRG and TRD repertoires appeared highly polyclonal. Many TRG clonotypes were shared between donors; TRD repertoires were essentially private. Despite high sort purity, roughly a fifth of thymic T cell receptor delta sequences were Vdelta2.

Thymocytes were sorted as CD3+ TCRVdelta1+ TCRVdelta2- after alphabeta T cell depletion. Vdelta1+ thymocyte sorts reached between about 97% and 99.6% purity. The specimen sequenced was Vdelta1+ gamma-delta thymocytes from the thymus. As for subset: FACS-sorted CD3+ TCRalphabeta- TCRVdelta1+ TCRVdelta2- thymocytes. J is TRDJ1 and V is TRDV1, with 7 bases identical to TRDD3. This sequence originates from a boy less than two years old who had congenital heart surgery. The CDR3 spells CALGELGPTGIQRGGLIF. DNA of the CDR3: TGTGCTCTTGGGGAACTAGGCCCTACTGGGATACAGCGGGGGGGACTCATCTTT.